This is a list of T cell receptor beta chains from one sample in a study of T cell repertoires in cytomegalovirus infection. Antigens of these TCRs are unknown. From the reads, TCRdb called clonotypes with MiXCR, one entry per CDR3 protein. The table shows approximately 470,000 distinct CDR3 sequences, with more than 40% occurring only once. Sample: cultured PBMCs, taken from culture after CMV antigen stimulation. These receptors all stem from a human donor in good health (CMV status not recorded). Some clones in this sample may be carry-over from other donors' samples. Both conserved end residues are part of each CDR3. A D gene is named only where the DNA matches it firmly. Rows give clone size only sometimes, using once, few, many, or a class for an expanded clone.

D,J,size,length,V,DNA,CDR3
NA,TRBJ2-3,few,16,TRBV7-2,TGTGCCAGCAGCTCTCCAGCGACCACCCGGGGAGATACGCAGTATTTT,CASSSPATTRGDTQYF
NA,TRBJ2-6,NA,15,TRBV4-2,TGTGCCAGCAGCCAAGAGGGGGTAGGGGCCAACGTCCTGACTTTC,CASSQEGVGANVLTF
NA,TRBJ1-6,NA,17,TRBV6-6,TGTGCCACCCTCTGGGGACGGTCAAGCTCCTATAATTCACCCCTCCACTTT,CATLWGRSSSYNSPLHF
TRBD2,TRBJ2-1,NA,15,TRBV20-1,TGCAGCGCAAGCGGTAGCGGGGGAGACTACAATGAGCAGTTCTTC,CSASGSGGDYNEQFF
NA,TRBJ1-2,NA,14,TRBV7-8,TGTGCCAGCAGCTTTGGGAAGGGCCTAGGTGGCTACACCTTC,CASSFGKGLGGYTF
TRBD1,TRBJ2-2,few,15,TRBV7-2,TGTGCCAGCAGCGGAGGCGGGACAGGCACCGGGGAGCTGTTTTTT,CASSGGGTGTGELFF
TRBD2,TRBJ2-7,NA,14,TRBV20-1,TGCAGTGCTACGAGCGGGGGGGCCTCCTACGAGCAGTACTTC,CSATSGGASYEQYF
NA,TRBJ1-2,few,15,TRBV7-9,TGTGCCAGCAGCTCTACTGCCCCGGGAAACTATGGCTACACCTTC,CASSSTAPGNYGYTF
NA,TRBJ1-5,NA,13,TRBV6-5,TGTGCCAGCAGACGTCTTGTAGATCAGCCCCAGCATTTT,CASRRLVDQPQHF
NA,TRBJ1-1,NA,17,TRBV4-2,TGTGCCAGCAGCCAAGATCAGACCAGGTGGCTTAGCACTGAAGCTTTCTTT,CASSQDQTRWLSTEAFF
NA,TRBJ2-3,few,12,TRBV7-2,TGTGCCAGCAGCATCCGGGCTGATACGCAGTATTTT,CASSIRADTQYF
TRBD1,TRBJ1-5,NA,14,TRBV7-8,TGTGCCAGCAGCTTGACAGGGGAGAATCAGCCCCAGCATTTT,CASSLTGENQPQHF
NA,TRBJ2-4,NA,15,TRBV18,TGTGCCAGCTCACCACCAACCATAATAGGAAACATTCAGTACTTC,CASSPPTIIGNIQYF
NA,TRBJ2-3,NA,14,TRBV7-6,TGTGCCAGCAGCGGCCGCGGGGTCACAGATACGCAGTATTTT,CASSGRGVTDTQYF
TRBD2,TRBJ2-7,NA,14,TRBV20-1,TGCAGTGCAGCCGAGGGCGGGAGGGGTTACGAGCAGTACTTC,CSAAEGGRGYEQYF
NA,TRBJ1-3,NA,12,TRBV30,TGTGCCTGGAGTCCGGAAGGAAACACCATATATTTT,CAWSPEGNTIYF
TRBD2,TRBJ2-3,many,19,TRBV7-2,TGTGCCAGCAGCACGGGACTAGCGGGGGCAGCCGCCTCCACAGATACGCAGTATTTT,CASSTGLAGAAASTDTQYF
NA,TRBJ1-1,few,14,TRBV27,TGTGCCAGCACCCCGGTAGGGGGTGGCACTGAAGCTTTCTTT,CASTPVGGGTEAFF
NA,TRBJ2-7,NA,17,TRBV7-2,TGTGCCAGCAGCTTAGTGGGCCTGGGGACCCTCCCCTACGAGCAGTACTTC,CASSLVGLGTLPYEQYF
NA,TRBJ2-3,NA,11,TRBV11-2,TGTGCCAGCAGCCTAATTCAGGCGCAGTATTTT,CASSLIQAQYF
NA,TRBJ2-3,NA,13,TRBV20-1,TGCAGTGCTATAGACTCGTACACAGATACGCAGTATTTT,CSAIDSYTDTQYF
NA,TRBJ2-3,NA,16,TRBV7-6,TGTGCCAGCACCAAGCAGCTATACTCATTCACAGATACGCAGTATTTT,CASTKQLYSFTDTQYF
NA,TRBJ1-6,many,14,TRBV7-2,TGTGCCAGCAGCTTAGAGGGAGGGGGTTCACCCCTCCACTTT,CASSLEGGGSPLHF
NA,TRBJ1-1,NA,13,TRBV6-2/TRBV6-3,TGTGCCAGCAGTTACTGGACGAACACTGAAGCTTTCTTT,CASSYWTNTEAFF
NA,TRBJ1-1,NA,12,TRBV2,TGTGCCAGCAGCAAAGACTGGGGGGAAGCTTTCTTT,CASSKDWGEAFF
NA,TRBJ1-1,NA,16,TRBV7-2,TGTGCCAGCAGCCCAAGGAATGGCCAGGTGAACACTGAAGCTTTCTTT,CASSPRNGQVNTEAFF
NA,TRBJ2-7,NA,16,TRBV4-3,TGCGCCAGCAGCCAAGAGTTGGGTAGAGGAGCCTACGAGCAGTACTTC,CASSQELGRGAYEQYF
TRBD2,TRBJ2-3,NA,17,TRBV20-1,TGCAGTGCTAGAGAATTCGGTAGCGGGATCATCCCAGATACGCAGTATTTT,CSAREFGSGIIPDTQYF
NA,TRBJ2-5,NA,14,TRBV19,TGTGCCAGTAGTCCTCGGGCGGTCCAAGAGACCCAGTACTTC,CASSPRAVQETQYF
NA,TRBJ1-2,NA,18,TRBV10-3,TGTGCCATCAGTGATGGTATTCGGACCGATTGGGGGGCGTGGGCCTACACCTTC,CAISDGIRTDWGAWAYTF
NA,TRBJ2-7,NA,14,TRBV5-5,TGTGCCAGCAGCAGCCGGGACATCGGCTACGAGCAGTACTTC,CASSSRDIGYEQYF
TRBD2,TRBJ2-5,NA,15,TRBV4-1,TGCGCCAGCAGCCCCGGGACTAGCCGCGAAGAGACCCAGTACTTC,CASSPGTSREETQYF
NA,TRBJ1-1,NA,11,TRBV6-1,TGTGCCCTCACCGACGTCCGTGAAGCTTTCTTT,CALTDVREAFF
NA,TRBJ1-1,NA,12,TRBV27,TGTGCCAGCAGTTCCCGGTGGGGTGAAGCTTTCTTT,CASSSRWGEAFF
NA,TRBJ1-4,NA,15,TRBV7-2,TGTGCCAGCAGCTCGTCGGTAGCTTGGGGTGAAAAACTGTTTTTT,CASSSSVAWGEKLFF
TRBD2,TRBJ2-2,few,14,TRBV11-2,TGTGCCAGCAGCTTATACACTAGCGGCGGGGAGCTGTTTTTT,CASSLYTSGGELFF
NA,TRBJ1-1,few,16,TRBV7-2,TGTGCCAGCAGCTTAGCCGGAAAAAGGATGAACACTGAAGCTTTCTTT,CASSLAGKRMNTEAFF
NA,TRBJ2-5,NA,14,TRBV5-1,TGCGCCAGCAGAAGGCACTACATACAAGAGACCCAGTACTTC,CASRRHYIQETQYF
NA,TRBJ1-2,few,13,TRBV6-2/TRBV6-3,TGTGCCAGCAGTTACTCGACTGGTGGTGGCTACACCTTC,CASSYSTGGGYTF
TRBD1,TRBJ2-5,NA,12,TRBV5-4,TGTGCCAGCAACCCAGGGGGAGAGACCCAGTACTTC,CASNPGGETQYF
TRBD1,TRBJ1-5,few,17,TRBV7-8,TGTGCCAGCAGCTATGGGGGGGGCCGGGACAGGGTTCAGCCCCAGCATTTT,CASSYGGGRDRVQPQHF
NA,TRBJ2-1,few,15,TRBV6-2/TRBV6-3,TGTGCCAGCAGTTATTCAAAGGCCACCTACAATGAGCAGTTCTTC,CASSYSKATYNEQFF
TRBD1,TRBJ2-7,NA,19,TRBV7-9,TGTGCCAGCAGCCCGACCGGGACAGGGGAGTGGTCTCCATACTACGAGCAGTACTTC,CASSPTGTGEWSPYYEQYF
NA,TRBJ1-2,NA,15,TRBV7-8,TGTGCCAGCAGCCCCCTCGGGGCCGCAAACTATGGCTACACCTTC,CASSPLGAANYGYTF
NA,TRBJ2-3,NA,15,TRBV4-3,TGCGCCAGATTCGGGGGCAATTTGAACCGGGATACGCAGTATTTT,CARFGGNLNRDTQYF
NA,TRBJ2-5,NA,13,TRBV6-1,TGTGCCAGCAGTGACGACAGGCAAGAGACCCAGTACTTC,CASSDDRQETQYF
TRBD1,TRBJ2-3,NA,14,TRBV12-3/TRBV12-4,TGTGCCAGCAGTGAGGGACAGGGAAGGGATACGCAGTATTTT,CASSEGQGRDTQYF